This passage covers 29 T cell receptor beta chains from one sample sequenced in a study of prognosis after radiotherapy for stage I lung cancer. Two rounds of multiplex PCR amplified TCR beta CDR3 from genomic DNA. Initially, in first-round PCR, primers specific to each TRBV and TRBJ gene were used. One entry per CDR3 protein, called by TCRdb with MiXCR from the multiplex PCR reads. The sample holds 50,000 to 75,000 distinct CDR3 sequences, approximately 25% seen once. Specimen: PBMCs, collected before or after stereotactic body radiation therapy (not recorded which). All receptors derive from a donor older than 45 with non-small cell lung cancer.

This clonotype is termed medium-sized (0.01 to 0.1%). The chain couples TRBV6-1 to TRBJ1-6, with 7 bases fitting TRBD1. Germline CDR1 is MNHNS and CDR2 is SASEGT. The CDR3 totals 12 residues. Trimming cost V 6 bases and J 10 bases; bases outside gene matches: 3. The CDR3 DNA reads as TGTGCCAGCAGCCAGGGGGTGTCACCCCTCCACTTT. It encodes CASSQGVSPLHF.

At least ten counts were recorded for this clonotype. The CDR3 spells CASSPRTSPSSYNEQFF. The CDR3 DNA is TGTGCCAGCAGCCCCCGAACTAGCCCAAGCTCCTACAATGAGCAGTTCTTC. The gene calls are TRBV11-2 and TRBJ2-1, with D possibly matching TRBD2 (6 bases). Trimming stripped 5 bases from V and 0 bases from J, with 17 bases between. The CDR3 extends over 17 amino acids. Germline V lookup: CDR1 SGHAT, CDR2 FQNNGV.

At least ten counts were recorded for this clonotype. The V gene is TRBV2, the J gene TRBJ1-6, with a tentative D call TRBD1 (5 bases). Germline V gene lookup returns CDR1 SNHLY and CDR2 FYNNEI. V was pared by 5 bases and J by 8 bases, with 13 bases between. The CDR3 extends over 14 amino acids. In DNA form, the CDR3 reads TGTGCCAGCAGTCTCCGGGACGCTTATTCACCCCTCCACTTT. Amino acids: CASSLRDAYSPLHF.

This clonotype has ten or more counts. The CDR3 coding sequence is TGTGCCAGTAGTATAGTATCATTCGAACGGATGAACACTGAAGCTTTCTTT. It specifies CASSIVSFERMNTEAFF. The chain recombines TRBV19 with TRBJ1-1; the D is unclear. V lost 1 base, J lost 0 bases, and 15 bases lay in between. Germline V gene lookup returns CDR1 LNHDA and CDR2 SQIVND (reference sequence). The length of the CDR3 is 17 residues. The whole variable domain, filled in from reference TRBV19 and TRBJ1-1, reads DGGITQSPKYLFRKEGQNVTLSCEQNLNHDAMYWYRQDPGQGLRLIYYSQIVNDFQKGDIAEGYSVSREKKESFPLTVTSAQKNPTAFYLCASSIVSFERMNTEAFFGQGTRLTVV.

With regard to this clonotype: This may be a read error: a much more frequent sequence differs by one nucleotide. This chain uses TRBV7-2 with TRBJ2-1; possible D gene TRBD1, 6 bases. Germline V gene sequence: CDR1 SGHTA, CDR2 FQGNSA. CDR3 length equals 15 residues. Trimming removed 1 base from V and 2 bases from J, with 9 bases in between. The CDR3 DNA follows: TGTGCCAGCAGCTTAGACAGGGTAACCTACAATGAGCAGTTCTTC. It specifies CASSLDRVTYNEQFF.

For this clonotype: This clone may be a read error of a much larger clone one base away. CDR3 nucleotide sequence: TGTGCCTGTCACCTTCAGGGCTACACTGAAGCTTTCTTT. This codes for CACHLQGYTEAFF. This chain joins TRBV30 and TRBJ1-1; TRBD1 is a possible D gene (5 bases). V lost 6 bases, J lost 3 bases, and 14 bases lay in between. CDR3 length equals 13 residues. Germline CDR1 is GTSNPN and CDR2 is SVGIG (reference sequence).

This clonotype was observed a few times. Being one base from a much bigger clone, this may be a read error. The rearrangement uses TRBV19 and TRBJ2-5, with 11 bases matching TRBD1. The CDR3 totals 13 residues. Germline V gives CDR1 LNHDA, CDR2 SQIVND (reference sequence). The CDR3 here is CASTDRGLGTRYF. CDR3 nucleotides: TGTGCCAGTACGGACAGGGGGCTAGGGACCCGGTACTTC. Together with reference TRBV19 and TRBJ2-5, the CDR3 gives the full variable domain: DGGITQSPKYLFRKEGQNVTLSCEQNLNHDAMYWYRQDPGQGLRLIYYSQIVNDFQKGDIAEGYSVSREKKESFPLTVTSAQKNPTAFYLCASTDRGLGTRYFGPGTRLLVL.

This clonotype was picked up many times. The V call is TRBV6-1, the J call TRBJ2-2; D may correspond to TRBD1 or TRBD2 (5 bases each). Germline CDR1 and CDR2: MNHNS and SASEGT. Trimming stripped 2 bases from V and 6 bases from J, with 10 bases between. CDR3 length: 14 amino acids. In nucleotides, the CDR3 is TGTGCCAGCAGTGAATGGGACGGGGCCGGGGAGCTGTTTTTT. Amino acids: CASSEWDGAGELFF.

This clonotype occurred many times. The CDR3 bases are TGTGCCAGCAGCCAAGAGTATAGCAATCAGCCCCAGCATTTT. This sequence encodes CASSQEYSNQPQHF. The chain has TRBV3-1 and TRBJ1-5; unclear D gene. Germline V lookup: CDR1 LGHDT, CDR2 YNNKEL (reference sequence). The CDR3 covers 14 residues. V was shortened by 0 bases and J by 0 bases, with 3 bases between the two germline ends.

This clonotype was observed many times. CDR3 region: CASSRDRVGYTF. The CDR3 region has the DNA TGTGCCAGCTCACGGGACAGGGTAGGCTACACCTTC. This chain connects TRBV18 to TRBJ1-2, with 9 bases matching TRBD1. V lost 4 bases to trimming and J lost 8 bases; unmatched junction nucleotides: 2. The CDR3 covers 12 residues. In germline, CDR1 is KGHSH, CDR2 LQKENI.

As for this clonotype: With a much larger clone just one base away, this may be a read error. The genes are TRBV6-1 and TRBJ2-1; D is uncertain. V dropped 5 bases and J dropped 12 bases, with 11 bases sitting between them. The V gene's germline CDR1 is MNHNS and CDR2 SASEGT. CDR3 size: 11 residues. DNA of the CDR3: TGTGCCAGCAGTCACGACCTGTGGCAGTTCTTC. Protein sequence: CASSHDLWQFF.

This clonotype was found many times. The rearrangement uses TRBV6-5 and TRBJ2-7, with 10 bases identical to TRBD1. This CDR3 comprises 15 residues. Germline-derived CDR1 and CDR2 are MNHEY and SVGAGI. V lost 2 bases and J lost 2; bases outside the gene matches: 3. CDR3 sequence: CASSYRDRGTYEQYF. CDR3 sequence (DNA): TGTGCCAGCAGTTACCGGGACAGGGGCACCTACGAGCAGTACTTC.

This clonotype appeared many times. V is TRBV6-1 and J is TRBJ1-2, with a weak D call TRBD1 (5 bases). Trimming removed 1 base from V and 2 bases from J, with 14 bases in between. CDR1 and CDR2 from the germline V gene are MNHNS and SASEGT. The CDR3 is 16 amino acids. CDR3 in DNA: TGTGCCAGCAGTGAAGGGGTAAGGGGATCGAACTATGGCTACACCTTC. It encodes CASSEGVRGSNYGYTF.

There are many counts of this clonotype. V is TRBV6-2 or TRBV6-3 and J is TRBJ1-4; 10 positions agree with TRBD1. The CDR3 has 14 amino acids. Germline CDR1 and CDR2: MNHEY and SVGEGT. The V and J ends lost 5 bases and 5 bases, in that order; junction bases with no gene match: 2. The CDR3 DNA sequence: TGTGCCAGCAGTGACAGGGGGCGGAATGAAAAACTGTTTTTT. Its protein is CASSDRGRNEKLFF.

The chain employs TRBV4-2 and TRBJ1-1; perhaps TRBD1 as D (5 bases). The CDR3 is made up of 14 amino acids. Germline values: CDR1 LGHNA, CDR2 YNFKEQ. Trimming cost V 0 bases and J 7 bases, with 12 bases left between them. CDR3: CASSQDRFQGEAFF. DNA for the CDR3: TGTGCCAGCAGCCAAGATCGTTTCCAGGGTGAAGCTTTCTTT.

This clonotype was counted many times. The chain has TRBV10-3 and TRBJ1-2, with D unresolved. This CDR3 has 11 amino acids. Trimming pared 0 bases from V and 5 bases from J, leaving 1 base between. Germline V gene lookup returns CDR1 ENHRY and CDR2 SYGVKD. The CDR3 DNA is TGTGCCATCAGTGAGTCGTATGGCTACACCTTC. Translating gives CAISESYGYTF.

This clonotype was observed at least ten times. The rearrangement joins TRBV18 to TRBJ1-3; perhaps TRBD1 as D (6 bases). Between the trimmed V and J ends, which lost 1 base and 3 bases, there was a span of 16 bases. This CDR3 has 17 residues. In germline, CDR1 is KGHSH, CDR2 LQKENI. Written as DNA, the CDR3 is TGTGCCAGCTCACCACGGTTCGCAGGGGATGTTGGAAACACCATATATTTT. As protein: CASSPRFAGDVGNTIYF.

This clonotype has at least ten counts. This chain links TRBV5-6 with TRBJ1-2; 7 positions match TRBD1. The CDR3 is made up of 14 amino acids. CDR1 is SGHDT, CDR2 YYEEEE, per germline. The V segment lost 5 bases and the J segment 2 bases; nucleotides outside the gene matches: 6. This CDR3 is CASSYQGQNYGYTF. In DNA form, the CDR3 reads TGTGCCAGCAGTTACCAGGGACAGAACTATGGCTACACCTTC.

This clonotype was recorded at least ten times. The chain has TRBV5-1 and TRBJ2-7, with D perhaps matching TRBD1 or TRBD2 (5 bases each). The CDR3 is made up of 14 amino acids. V gave up 0 bases and J gave up 2 bases, with 9 bases separating them. Germline V gives CDR1 SGHRS, CDR2 YFSETQ. This CDR3 reads CASSLELGAYEQYF. The DNA for the CDR3 is TGCGCCAGCAGCTTGGAACTAGGGGCCTACGAGCAGTACTTC.

On this clonotype itself: The likely explanation is a read error, given a far larger clone one base away. This chain connects TRBV6-5 to TRBJ1-2; D is uncertain. There are 12 residues in the CDR3. Germline V gene data show CDR1 as MNHEY and CDR2 as SVGAGI. The V gene lost 2 bases and the J gene lost 8 bases, with 9 bases spanning the gap. CDR3 DNA: TGTGCCAGCAGTTACGGTCATATGGGCTACACCTTC. It encodes CASSYGHMGYTF.

At least ten counts were recorded for this clonotype. The rearrangement joins TRBV19 to TRBJ1-1; D unresolved. V lost 10 bases and J 4 bases, leaving 19 bases between the germline ends. CDR1 is LNHDA, CDR2 SQIVND, per germline (reference sequence). The CDR3 spans 14 residues. CDR3 DNA: TGTGCCACCCGGACGGGCACCCAAGCCACTGAAGCTTTCTTT. Residues: CATRTGTQATEAFF. The full variable domain, rest sourced from reference TRBV19 and TRBJ1-1, is DGGITQSPKYLFRKEGQNVTLSCEQNLNHDAMYWYRQDPGQGLRLIYYSQIVNDFQKGDIAEGYSVSREKKESFPLTVTSAQKNPTAFYLCATRTGTQATEAFFGQGTRLTVV.

Many counts were recorded for this clonotype. V gene TRBV28 combines with J gene TRBJ1-6; weak D call: TRBD1 (5 bases). Trimming removed 3 bases at V and 6 bases at J, with 9 bases between. CDR1 MDHEN and CDR2 SYDVKM come from the germline V gene. This CDR3 region has 14 residues. Here the CDR3 reads CASSLSGINSPLHF. As DNA, the CDR3 is TGTGCCAGCAGTTTGTCAGGGATTAATTCACCCCTCCACTTT.

This clonotype was picked up many times. The chain recombines TRBV5-4 with TRBJ1-6; perhaps TRBD1 as D (6 bases). The CDR3 sequence is 14 residues long. Per the germline V gene, CDR1 is SGHNT and CDR2 is YYREEE (reference sequence). V gave up 5 bases and J gave up 4 bases, with 10 bases separating them. CDR3 DNA sequence: TGTGCCAGCAGACGACAGGAGTATAATTCACCCCTCCACTTT. Its translation is CASRRQEYNSPLHF. Full variable domain (rest looked up from reference TRBV5-4 and TRBJ1-6): ETGVTQSPTHLIKTRGQQVTLRCSSQSGHNTVSWYQQALGQGPQFIFQYYREEENGRGNFPPRFSGLQFPNYSSELNVNALELDDSALYLCASRRQEYNSPLHFGNGTRLTVT.

This clonotype was detected ten times or more. The chain carries TRBV10-2 and TRBJ2-1; 7 bases are shared with TRBD1. CDR1 is WSHSY, CDR2 SAAADI, per germline. This CDR3 region has 13 residues. V shed 5 bases and J 7 bases; nucleotides not matched to a gene: 5. CDR3 sequence: CASSLLQGNEQFF. In DNA form, the CDR3 reads TGCGCCAGCAGTCTACTACAGGGGAATGAGCAGTTCTTC.

Many counts were recorded for this clonotype. The chain links TRBV11-2 to TRBJ2-5; TRBD2 aligns across 7 bases. The CDR3 totals 17 residues. With V trimmed by 1 base and J by 7 bases, 15 bases remained unmatched. From germline, CDR1 is SGHAT and CDR2 FQNNGV. Here the CDR3 reads CASSLVGRGALRGTQYF. Written as DNA, the CDR3 is TGTGCCAGCAGCTTAGTGGGGAGGGGAGCCCTCCGGGGGACCCAGTACTTC.

There are many counts of this clonotype. V usage is TRBV12-3 or TRBV12-4 and J usage is TRBJ1-1; D perhaps matches TRBD1 (5 bases). The CDR3 is made up of 13 amino acids. The ends were cut back, 7 bases at V and 1 base at J, with 10 bases in the middle. The CDR3 spells CASTLTANTEAFF. In DNA, the CDR3 is TGTGCCAGCACTTTGACAGCGAACACTGAAGCTTTCTTT.

This clonotype occurred many times. This sequence joins TRBV7-2 and TRBJ2-5; D is possibly TRBD2 (7 bases). The CDR3 consists of 16 residues. Germline CDR1 and CDR2: SGHTA and FQGNSA. The V end was cut by 5 bases, the J end by 4 bases, with 20 bases between. The CDR3 region has the DNA TGTGCCAGCAGCCCCGGGGCGGGGGCAAGTGGAGAGACCCAGTACTTC. Translating it yields CASSPGAGASGETQYF.

This clonotype showed up many times. This chain uses TRBV20-1 with TRBJ2-1, with 10 bases fitting TRBD2. There are 13 residues in the CDR3. Germline V lookup: CDR1 DFQATT, CDR2 SNEGSKA (reference sequence). Trimming at V came to 3 bases and at J to 4 bases, leaving 0 bases not matched to a gene. CDR3 loop: CSARTSGYNEQFF. The CDR3 nucleotides read TGCAGTGCTAGGACTAGCGGGTACAATGAGCAGTTCTTC.

This clonotype was seen a single time. The V gene is TRBV18, the J gene TRBJ1-3; a weak D match, TRBD1 (5 bases). Looked up from germline, CDR1 is KGHSH and CDR2 is LQKENI. The CDR3 extends over 13 amino acids. Trimming left V 1 base short and J 8 bases short, with 9 bases between. The DNA of the CDR3 is TGTGCCAGCTCACCACGGGGCGGAGACACCATATATTTT. It yields the protein CASSPRGGDTIYF.